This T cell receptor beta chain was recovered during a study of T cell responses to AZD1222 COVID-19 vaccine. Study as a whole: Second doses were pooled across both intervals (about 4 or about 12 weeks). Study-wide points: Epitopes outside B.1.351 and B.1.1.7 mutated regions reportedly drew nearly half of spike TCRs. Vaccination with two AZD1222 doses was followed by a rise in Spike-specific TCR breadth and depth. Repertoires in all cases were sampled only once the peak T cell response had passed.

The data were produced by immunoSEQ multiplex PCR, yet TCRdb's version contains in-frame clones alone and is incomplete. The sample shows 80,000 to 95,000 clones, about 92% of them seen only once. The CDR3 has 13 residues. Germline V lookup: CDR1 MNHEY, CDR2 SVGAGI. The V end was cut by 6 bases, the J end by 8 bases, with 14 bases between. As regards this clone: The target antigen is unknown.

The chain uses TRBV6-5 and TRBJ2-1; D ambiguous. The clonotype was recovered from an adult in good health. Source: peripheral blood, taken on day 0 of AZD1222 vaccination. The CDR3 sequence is CASSPNQWDEQFF. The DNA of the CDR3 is TGTGCCAGCAGCCCCAACCAATGGGATGAGCAGTTCTTC.